The TCR beta chain described here comes from a study of radiation and T cells in renal cell carcinoma. Study results and limitations: In blood, top tumor clones expanded by 2 weeks, shrinking by 4.

Details on this clone: Its antigen is as yet unknown.

Assay: immunoSEQ multiplex PCR; the TCRdb copy retains only in-frame clones and omits some. The profile covers some 43,000 clones, with 65% to 85% appearing a single time and 27% taken by the ten largest. The time point was: blood 4 weeks post-SBRT, at nephrectomy. Noted treatment: 15 Gy SBRT to primary tumor, nephrectomy 4 weeks later. Nephrectomy followed 15 Gy stereotactic body radiation by 4 weeks. After SBRT, blood was collected at 2 and 4 weeks, plus baseline. The germline V gene encodes CDR1 MNHEY and CDR2 SMNVEV (reference sequence). Trimming removed 2 bases at V and 8 bases at J, with 10 bases between. This CDR3 is built from 12 residues.

The clonotype comes from a woman in her 70s with renal cell carcinoma. The starting material was blood, obtained from a patient whose treatment included radiotherapy and nephrectomy. The rearrangement uses TRBV27 and TRBJ2-7; maybe TRBD1 (6 bases). CDR3 amino acids: CASSLEGTKQYF. For the CDR3, the DNA is TGTGCCAGCAGTTTAGAAGGGACAAAGCAGTACTTC.